Each of the 30 T cell receptor beta chains below was sequenced from the same sample in a study of cytomegalovirus exposure and HLA in healthy donors. PCR employed 60 Vbeta and 13 Jbeta primers. Measured with immunoSEQ multiplex PCR; TCRdb has only the in-frame clones, and not every one. The sample has 130,000 or so clones, about four fifths seen once. Sequencing input: PBMCs. Receptors were obtained from a woman aged 40 to 50 in good health and CMV-seronegative.

The chain couples TRBV7-2 to TRBJ1-1; 8 bases align to TRBD1. V shed 5 bases, J shed 5 bases, and the junction held 10 bases outside the gene matches. Germline lookup yields CDR1 SGHTA and CDR2 FQGNSA. The CDR3 is 15 amino acids. The CDR3 protein is CASSPYRGAYTEAFF. The CDR3 nucleotides are TGTGCCAGCAGCCCTTACAGGGGGGCTTATACTGAAGCTTTCTTT.

The genes are TRBV6-5 and TRBJ1-1; tentatively, D is TRBD1 (6 bases). The length of the CDR3 is 14 residues. In germline, CDR1 is MNHEY, CDR2 SVGAGI. Trimming pared 5 bases from V and 0 bases from J, leaving 10 bases between. CDR3 coding DNA: TGTGCCAGCAGTCTTCAGGGGATGAACACTGAAGCTTTCTTT. Encoded protein: CASSLQGMNTEAFF.

This clone was picked up a small number of times. V and J are TRBV9 and TRBJ2-3; D perhaps matches TRBD2 (6 bases). This CDR3 has 15 amino acids. The V gene's germline CDR1 is SGDLS and CDR2 YYNGEE. The V end was cut by 3 bases, the J end by 4 bases, with 15 bases between. The CDR3 region is CASSALMGRSDTQYF. CDR3 coding DNA: TGTGCCAGCAGCGCCTTAATGGGGAGGTCAGATACGCAGTATTTT.

The CDR3: CAISGLKGANTEAFF. CDR3 DNA: TGTGCCATCTCGGGTTTGAAGGGGGCGAACACTGAAGCTTTCTTT. This sequence joins TRBV10-3 and TRBJ1-1; 7 bases are shared with TRBD1. Germline loops: CDR1 ENHRY, CDR2 SYGVKD. The CDR3 runs to 15 residues. After removal of 8 bases from V and 1 base from J, the junction contained 10 bases not matched to a gene.

This chain connects TRBV19 to TRBJ1-2; D remains unclear. This CDR3 is built from 15 residues. CDR1 and CDR2 (germline): LNHDA, SQIVND (reference sequence). V was clipped by 5 bases and J by 4 bases, with 17 bases between them. The CDR3 here is CASSLQPVGGYGYTF. The DNA for the CDR3 is TGTGCCAGTAGTCTACAGCCGGTAGGAGGCTATGGCTACACCTTC.

The CDR3 region is CASSQDTGPYEQYF. In DNA, the CDR3 is TGCGCCAGCAGCCAAGATACAGGGCCCTACGAGCAGTACTTC. The V gene is TRBV4-3, the J gene TRBJ2-7; TRBD1 is a possible D gene (6 bases). Germline loops: CDR1 LGHNA, CDR2 YSLEER. The CDR3 extends over 14 amino acids. V was trimmed by 0 bases and J by 2 bases, leaving 8 bases between them.

The CDR3 region is CASSSLYGTTNTEAFF. The DNA of the CDR3 is TGTGCCAGCAGCTCATTGTATGGGACAACGAACACTGAAGCTTTCTTT. This sequence joins TRBV7-6 and TRBJ1-1; D perhaps matches TRBD1 (6 bases). This CDR3 comprises 16 residues. The V gene's germline CDR1 is SGHVS and CDR2 FNYEAQ. Trimming removed 4 bases at V and 1 base at J, with 16 bases between.

The V call is TRBV11-3, the J call TRBJ1-1; a possible D gene is TRBD1 (6 bases). Trimming pared 5 bases from V and 0 bases from J, leaving 13 bases between. This CDR3 has 15 amino acids. Looked up from germline, CDR1 is SGHNT and CDR2 is YENEEA. CDR3 loop: CASSPRTEMNTEAFF. The CDR3, as DNA: TGTGCCAGCAGCCCAAGGACAGAAATGAACACTGAAGCTTTCTTT. Looking up the rest from reference TRBV11-3 and TRBJ1-1 gives the full variable domain: EAGVVQSPRYKIIEKKQPVAFWCNPISGHNTLYWYLQNLGQGPELLIRYENEEAVDDSQLPKDRFSAERLKGVDSTLKIQPAELGDSAVYLCASSPRTEMNTEAFFGQGTRLTVV.

A single count supports this clone. The rearrangement links TRBV5-1 to TRBJ1-4, with a tentative D call TRBD1 (6 bases). The CDR3 is made up of 15 amino acids. Looked up from germline, CDR1 is SGHRS and CDR2 is YFSETQ. The germline V and J ends were trimmed by 2 bases and 2 bases, with 10 bases remaining between them. The CDR3 bases are TGCGCCAGCAGCTTCAGGGGAACCACTAATGAAAAACTGTTTTTT. Translation: CASSFRGTTNEKLFF.

The chain joins TRBV9 to TRBJ2-5, with TRBD1 matching 9 bases. Germline V gene data show CDR1 as SGDLS and CDR2 as YYNGEE. The CDR3 sequence is 15 residues long. Trimming took 3 bases from V and 4 from J; bases not matched to a gene: 7. CDR3 coding DNA: TGTGCCAGCAGCGGGGGACAGGGAGATTTAGAGACCCAGTACTTC. Encoded protein: CASSGGQGDLETQYF.

The gene calls are TRBV6-6 and TRBJ1-1; D is ambiguous. The CDR3 is 15 residues long. Germline loops: CDR1 MNHNY, CDR2 SVGAGI (reference sequence). With 4 bases removed from V and 4 bases from J, the gap between germline ends came to 16 bases. Here the CDR3 reads CASSLTEVAATEAFF. In DNA, the CDR3 is TGTGCCAGCAGTTTGACGGAGGTGGCAGCCACTGAAGCTTTCTTT.

The chain carries TRBV9 and TRBJ2-4, with D possibly matching TRBD2 (5 bases). The CDR3 has 17 amino acids. Between the trimmed V and J ends, which lost 3 bases and 0 bases, there was a span of 16 bases. Germline V gene data show CDR1 as SGDLS and CDR2 as YYNGEE. CDR3 residues: CASSAPEGELAKNIQYF. The CDR3, as DNA: TGTGCCAGCAGCGCCCCAGAGGGCGAATTAGCCAAAAACATTCAGTACTTC.

The chain couples TRBV29-1 to TRBJ2-4; 9 nucleotides match TRBD2. V dropped 5 bases and J dropped 8; count of bases not matched to a gene: 7. The CDR3 is made up of 13 amino acids. Germline V gives CDR1 SQVTM, CDR2 ANQGSEA. The CDR3 here is CSVRLAGRDIQYF. Written as DNA, the CDR3 is TGCAGCGTTCGGCTAGCGGGAAGAGACATTCAGTACTTC.

The rearrangement joins TRBV5-1 to TRBJ1-2; D may be TRBD1 (6 bases). The CDR3 is 14 amino acids. Germline V gives CDR1 SGHRS, CDR2 YFSETQ. V was trimmed by 4 bases and J by 6 bases, leaving 16 bases between them. CDR3 residues: CASSPDGQTNGYTF. Here the CDR3 DNA reads TGCGCCAGCAGCCCGGACGGACAGACAAATGGCTACACCTTC.

The V and J genes are TRBV7-9 and TRBJ2-2; 7 bases agree with TRBD2. V lost 5 bases and J lost 0; bases outside the gene matches: 6. CDR1 and CDR2 from the germline V gene are SEHNR and FQNEAQ (reference sequence). This CDR3 region has 16 residues. The CDR3 loop reads CASSLVGGANTGELFF. The CDR3 DNA is TGTGCCAGCAGCCTAGTGGGGGGGGCGAACACCGGGGAGCTGTTTTTT. Drawing the rest from reference TRBV7-9 and TRBJ2-2, the complete variable domain is DTGVSQNPRHKITKRGQNVTFRCDPISEHNRLYWYRQTLGQGPEFLTYFQNEAQLEKSRLLSDRFSAERPKGSFSTLEIQRTEQGDSAMYLCASSLVGGANTGELFFGEGSRLTVL.

The rearrangement uses TRBV7-2 and TRBJ2-4; D gene uncertain. V shed 3 bases and J shed 9 bases, with 6 bases lying between them. Germline V gives CDR1 SGHTA, CDR2 FQGNSA. This CDR3 spans 11 amino acids. The CDR3 coding sequence is TGTGCCAGCAGCTTGAAGAGCATTCAGTACTTC. It translates to CASSLKSIQYF.

The chain couples TRBV4-3 to TRBJ2-7; D unresolved. Germline CDR1 reads LGHNA; CDR2 reads YSLEER. This CDR3 is built from 16 residues. V gave up 0 bases and J gave up 0 bases, with 12 bases separating them. In DNA, the CDR3 is TGCGCCAGCAGCCAAGAGAGGCAGCCAAGCTCCTACGAGCAGTACTTC. It codes for CASSQERQPSSYEQYF.

This rearrangement joins TRBV19 to TRBJ1-1; D might be TRBD1 (5 bases). Looked up from germline, CDR1 is LNHDA and CDR2 is SQIVND (reference sequence). Trimming removed 3 bases at V and 3 bases at J, with 5 bases between. The CDR3 extends over 12 amino acids. CDR3 DNA: TGTGCCAGTAGTATCAGGGACACTGAAGCTTTCTTT. Translating it yields CASSIRDTEAFF. Filled out from reference TRBV19 and TRBJ1-1, the complete variable domain reads DGGITQSPKYLFRKEGQNVTLSCEQNLNHDAMYWYRQDPGQGLRLIYYSQIVNDFQKGDIAEGYSVSREKKESFPLTVTSAQKNPTAFYLCASSIRDTEAFFGQGTRLTVV.

The chain couples TRBV6-6 to TRBJ2-1; no clear D. This CDR3 spans 12 amino acids. Trimming left V 2 bases short and J 12 bases short, with 11 bases between. The germline V gene encodes CDR1 MNHNY and CDR2 SVGAGI (reference sequence). CDR3 loop: CASSYESYRQFF. The CDR3 DNA sequence: TGTGCCAGCAGTTACGAGAGCTATAGGCAGTTCTTC.

The count of this clone is one. This chain uses TRBV7-8 with TRBJ2-7, with 10 bases aligning to TRBD2. This CDR3 spans 16 amino acids. Germline lookup yields CDR1 SGHVS and CDR2 FQNEAQ. V dropped 5 bases and J dropped 3; count of bases not matched to a gene: 10. The chain's CDR3 is CASSRNLAGDIYEQYF. CDR3 in DNA: TGTGCCAGCAGCCGTAATCTAGCGGGGGATATCTACGAGCAGTACTTC.

The V gene is TRBV6-5, the J gene TRBJ2-7; the match to TRBD1 covers 10 bases. Per germline, CDR1 MNHEY and CDR2 SVGAGI. V lost 8 bases, J lost 5 bases, and 6 bases stayed unmatched. The CDR3 extends over 13 amino acids. CDR3 sequence reads: CASGGQGMHEQYF. For the CDR3, the DNA is TGTGCCAGCGGGGGACAGGGGATGCACGAGCAGTACTTC.

The CDR3 nucleotides are TGTGCCAGCACCCTGGGGCGGGGAACGTCCTACGAGCAGTACTTC. Protein product: CASTLGRGTSYEQYF. This chain joins TRBV27 and TRBJ2-7; weak D call: TRBD2 (6 bases). Germline V gene data show CDR1 as MNHEY and CDR2 as SMNVEV (reference sequence). The CDR3 contains 15 residues. The V end lost 7 bases, the J end lost 1 base, and 17 bases lay between the germline ends.

The chain couples TRBV30 to TRBJ2-5; 8 bases map to TRBD2. Looked up from germline, CDR1 is GTSNPN and CDR2 is SVGIG (reference sequence). The CDR3 has 16 amino acids. Unmatched junction bases numbered 9, after V lost 2 bases and J lost 1 base. The CDR3 coding sequence is TGTGCCTGGAGTCCGGGGGGGCCCTTTCTCCAAGAGACCCAGTACTTC. Translated: CAWSPGGPFLQETQYF. The entire variable domain, with the rest obtained from reference TRBV30 and TRBJ2-5, is as follows: SQTIHQWPATLVQPVGSPLSLECTVEGTSNPNLYWYRQAAGRGLQLLFYSVGIGQISSEVPQNLSASRPQDRQFILSSKKLLLSDSGFYLCAWSPGGPFLQETQYFGPGTRLLVL.

The chain links TRBV5-1 to TRBJ2-7; TRBD2 matches at 11 bases. The CDR3 is 15 residues long. V lost 3 bases to trimming and J lost 4 bases; unmatched junction nucleotides: 6. Germline V gene sequence: CDR1 SGHRS, CDR2 YFSETQ. The CDR3 sequence: CASSSGTSGDYEQYF. The CDR3 DNA follows: TGCGCCAGCAGCTCGGGGACTAGCGGTGATTACGAGCAGTACTTC.

This clone has more than one count but fewer than ten. This rearrangement joins TRBV10-1 to TRBJ2-5; TRBD1 matches 7 bases. Per germline, CDR1 WNHNN and CDR2 SYGVQD (reference sequence). This CDR3 is 16 amino acids long. After removal of 0 bases from V and 3 bases from J, the junction contained 7 bases not matched to a gene. The CDR3 coding sequence is TGCGCCAGCAGTGAGTCGGAATCGACAGGGAAAGAGACCCAGTACTTC. Translating gives CASSESESTGKETQYF.

This clone came up a few times. The chain uses TRBV2 and TRBJ1-5; D is uncertain. Per the germline V gene, CDR1 is SNHLY and CDR2 is FYNNEI. The CDR3 consists of 16 residues. Trimming took off 3 bases at V and 2 bases at J, with 14 bases between the two ends. Here the CDR3 DNA reads TGTGCCAGCAGTGATGAGGGTAATCGGGGCAATCAGCCCCAGCATTTT. Protein product: CASSDEGNRGNQPQHF.

This clone was seen a few times. The gene calls are TRBV5-1 and TRBJ1-2, with a possible D match to TRBD1 (5 bases). The V gene lost 0 bases and the J gene lost 6 bases, with 12 bases spanning the gap. CDR3 length: 14 amino acids. The germline gives CDR1 SGHRS, CDR2 YFSETQ. The DNA of the CDR3 is TGCGCCAGCAGCTTGGCCCAGGGTAAGGATGGCTACACCTTC. Amino acids: CASSLAQGKDGYTF.

The CDR3 coding sequence is TGCGCCAGCAGTGAGTCGACTAGGAGGGGCGATACGCAGTATTTT. It yields the protein CASSESTRRGDTQYF. The chain recombines TRBV10-2 with TRBJ2-3; possible D gene TRBD2, 6 bases. The CDR3 extends over 15 amino acids. Trimming took off 0 bases at V and 6 bases at J, with 13 bases between the two ends. Germline values: CDR1 WSHSY, CDR2 SAAADI.

A few counts support this clone. This chain links TRBV2 with TRBJ2-3, with 8 bases lining up with TRBD2. With V trimmed by 7 bases and J by 7 bases, 10 bases remained unmatched. CDR3 length: 14 amino acids. Germline CDR1 is SNHLY and CDR2 is FYNNEI. The CDR3 DNA reads TGTGCCAGCACCGAAACTAGCGGCTCTAATACGCAGTATTTT. Protein: CASTETSGSNTQYF.

This chain uses TRBV27 with TRBJ1-1; possible D gene TRBD1, 5 bases. The germline V gene encodes CDR1 MNHEY and CDR2 SMNVEV (reference sequence). The CDR3 contains 15 residues. The V and J ends lost 9 bases and 2 bases respectively, with 19 bases between them. The CDR3 bases are TGTGCCAGTAGACAGCTTGGGGGGGGAAACACTGAAGCTTTCTTT. It translates to CASRQLGGGNTEAFF.